This T cell receptor (beta chain) was identified during a study of spatial heterogeneity in lung cancer. Study observations and caveats: Tracking of tumor mutation counts was seen in expanded intratumoral alpha and beta TCR counts.

As concerns this clonotype: Its antigen remains unidentified. A much larger clone lies a single base off, so this may be a read error. Because the CDR3 is missing its conserved closing phenylalanine or tryptophan, this is likely a read error.

Stated time point: sample taken at primary tumor resection. V gave up 4 bases and J gave up 7 bases, with 10 bases separating them. This CDR3 comprises 12 residues. Looked up from germline, CDR1 is ENHRY and CDR2 is SYGVKD. A unique molecular identifier was carried by every single TCR cDNA molecule. MiXCR was run by TCRdb on the 5' RACE reads, yielding one entry per CDR3 protein. The sample contains 1,400 to 1,500 distinct CDR3 sequences, 7.5% to 9% of which appear only once. This rearrangement joins TRBV10-3 to TRBJ2-5; possibly TRBD1 or TRBD2 for D (5 bases each). The clonotype originates from a male donor with early-stage non-small cell lung cancer. The material was lung tumor tissue, obtained at surgery. DNA of the CDR3: TGTGCCATCAGTGGGGACCCCGGGACCCAGTACTCC. Translation: CAISGDPGTQYS.